This paragraph covers one T cell receptor beta chain sequence. Its antigen is unknown. Profiling relied on immunoSEQ multiplex PCR, and the TCRdb table lists in-frame clones only, not all of them. Of tens of thousands of clones detected, more than 95% appear once; the ten largest clones hold 0.03% to 0.035%. This sample was included in a study of siplizumab effects on memory and regulatory T cells. The CDR3 contains 15 residues. J lost 3 bases, V lost 4 bases, and 7 bases had no gene match. Germline V CDR1 and CDR2: SGDLS, YYNGEE. Regarding the study as a whole: Siplizumab cultures yielded proliferating Tregs whose suppressive function was not confirmed.

This clonotype was sampled from a human donor in good health. Sequencing was performed on naive CD4+ T cells sorted from blood. The J gene is TRBJ2-3, the V gene TRBV9; 8 nucleotides match TRBD1. CDR3 DNA sequence: TGTGCCAGCAGCTCCGACAGGGGCGCGACAGATACGCAGTATTTT. It encodes CASSSDRGATDTQYF.